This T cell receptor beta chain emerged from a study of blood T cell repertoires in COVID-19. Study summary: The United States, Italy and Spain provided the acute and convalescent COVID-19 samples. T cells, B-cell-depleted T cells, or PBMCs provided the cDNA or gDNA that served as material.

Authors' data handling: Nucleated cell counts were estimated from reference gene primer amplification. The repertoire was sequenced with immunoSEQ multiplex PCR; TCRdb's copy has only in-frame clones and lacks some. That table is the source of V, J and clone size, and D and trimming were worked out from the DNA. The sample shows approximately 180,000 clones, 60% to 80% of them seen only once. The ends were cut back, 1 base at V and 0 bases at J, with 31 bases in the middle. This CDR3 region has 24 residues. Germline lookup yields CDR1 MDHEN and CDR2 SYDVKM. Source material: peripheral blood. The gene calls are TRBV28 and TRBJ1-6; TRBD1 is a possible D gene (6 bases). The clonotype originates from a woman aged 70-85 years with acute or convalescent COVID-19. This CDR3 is CASSLSIWAGVVFGRSSYNSPLHF. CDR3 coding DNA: TGTGCCAGCAGTTTATCGATCTGGGCAGGGGTAGTTTTTGGGCGTAGCTCCTATAATTCACCCCTCCACTTT.